A selection of T cell receptor beta chains follows, all from one sample in a study of T-cell reconstitution after alpha-beta-depleted transplantation in children. Via MiXCR, TCRdb re-called the PCR reads, giving one row per CDR3 protein. Among hundreds of thousands of distinct CDR3 sequences listed, 16% were seen once. The sample was PBMCs from the stem cell graft donor, taken from the stem cell graft. The receptors come from a human donor who donated a stem cell graft to a child with acute myeloid leukemia. Both conserved end residues are part of each CDR3. A D gene is named only where the DNA matches it firmly. The size of a clone is reported for some rows only, either as once, few or many, or as a class for expanded clones.

D gene	clone size	V gene	J gene	CDR3 DNA	CDR3 protein
TRBD2	many	TRBV24-1	TRBJ2-3	TGTGCCACCAGTGCCGGGGGGAACACAGATACGCAGTATTTT	CATSAGGNTDTQYF
-	many	TRBV15	TRBJ2-1	TGTGCCACCAGCAGACTTCCACTACAGGGGGGGTCCTACAATGAGCAGTTCTTC	CATSRLPLQGGSYNEQFF
TRBD1	many	TRBV20-1	TRBJ2-1	TGCAGTGCTAGAGTCCGACCGGGACAGGGGGGGAATGAGCAGTTCTTC	CSARVRPGQGGNEQFF
-	-	TRBV7-8	TRBJ1-4	TGTGCCAGCAGCCTGAACAGGGAAGCAACTAATGAAAAACTGTTTTTT	CASSLNREATNEKLFF
TRBD2	-	TRBV6-2/TRBV6-3	TRBJ2-1	TGTGCCAGCAGTAGCGGGGGGGCCAAGTTTATAAATGAGCAGTTCTTC	CASSSGGAKFINEQFF
-	many	TRBV7-3	TRBJ2-1	TGTGCCAGCAGCCCTAGGGGAGCAACCTACAATGAGCAGTTCTTC	CASSPRGATYNEQFF
-	-	TRBV5-1	TRBJ1-1	TGCGCCAGCAGCTTGGAGGGCTGGCAGAACACTGAAGCTTTCTTT	CASSLEGWQNTEAFF
-	many	TRBV20-1	TRBJ1-1	TGCAGTGCGGGAACAGGTGGCACTGAAGCTTTCTTT	CSAGTGGTEAFF
-	many	TRBV29-1	TRBJ2-5	TGCAGCGTTGCTCGGCGGGGAGTGGAAGAGACCCAGTACTTC	CSVARRGVEETQYF
TRBD2	-	TRBV20-1	TRBJ2-7	TGCAGTGCTAGAGATAAAAAACCAACTAGCGGGGGGCTTTCCTACGAGCAGTACTTC	CSARDKKPTSGGLSYEQYF
TRBD1	many	TRBV20-1	TRBJ2-1	TGCAGTGCTTTGACAGGGGAGGAGTACAATGAGCAGTTCTTC	CSALTGEEYNEQFF
-	few	TRBV10-3	TRBJ1-4	TGTGCCATCAGTGAGCACGGGCCGCCTAATGAAAAACTGTTTTTT	CAISEHGPPNEKLFF
-	-	TRBV6-5	TRBJ1-2	TGTGCCAGCAGTTACGGTCGCGATGGACGGGTCTACTATGGCTACACCTTC	CASSYGRDGRVYYGYTF
-	-	TRBV12-3/TRBV12-4	TRBJ2-4	TGTGCCAGCAGTTTAGGCTCAGGTTCTGGCTGGAACATTCAGTACTTC	CASSLGSGSGWNIQYF
-	-	TRBV21-1	TRBJ1-3	TGTGCCTCTTCCGCGGGGGTTGGAAACACCATATATTTT	CASSAGVGNTIYF
-	many	TRBV7-3	TRBJ2-1	TGTGCCAGCAGCTTGAACGCCAGGGAGGATGAGCAGTTCTTC	CASSLNAREDEQFF
TRBD2	-	TRBV7-2	TRBJ2-3	TGTGCCAGCAGCCCCCCGGGACTAGCGGGGTTAGATACGCAGTATTTT	CASSPPGLAGLDTQYF
-	-	TRBV6-1	TRBJ2-4	TGTGCCAGCAGTGAAGGGTCCCAAAACATTCAGTACTTC	CASSEGSQNIQYF
-	few	TRBV4-3	TRBJ1-4	TGCGCCAGCAGCCCGTATACTGAGGGGGCAACTAATGAAAAACTGTTTTTT	CASSPYTEGATNEKLFF
TRBD1	many	TRBV20-1	TRBJ2-1	TGCAGTGCCAGGGGGAGAATCGGCAATGAGCAGTTCTTC	CSARGRIGNEQFF
-	-	TRBV7-2	TRBJ1-5	TGTGCCAGCAGCTTAGGTGGCAGGGGAAGGGAGCCCCAGCATTTT	CASSLGGRGREPQHF
-	-	TRBV12-3/TRBV12-4	TRBJ2-6	TGTGCCAGCAGTTTATACGGACGGGCCAACGTCCTGACTTTC	CASSLYGRANVLTF
-	many	TRBV29-1	TRBJ1-4	TGCAGCGTTGTAGATGAAAAACTGTTTTTT	CSVVDEKLFF
-	-	TRBV4-3	TRBJ1-4	TGCGCCAGCAGCCAAGACGCGGGGCGGAGTGAAAAACTGTTTTTT	CASSQDAGRSEKLFF
-	-	TRBV24-1	TRBJ2-2	TGTGCCACCAGTGTACTGGAGAACTCCGGGGAGCTGTTTTTT	CATSVLENSGELFF
-	few	TRBV20-1	TRBJ1-1	TGCAGTGCTAGAGCATTCGGGGCAGGGGAAGCTTTCTTT	CSARAFGAGEAFF
TRBD2	-	TRBV4-2	TRBJ2-5	TGTGCCAGCAGCCAAGTGGCCGGACTAGCGGGGGGTCAAGAGACCCAGTACTTC	CASSQVAGLAGGQETQYF
TRBD2	many	TRBV29-1	TRBJ2-5	TGCAGCGTTGGCAACGGGGGGGGGCAAGAGACCCAGTACTTC	CSVGNGGGQETQYF
-	many	TRBV30	TRBJ1-1	TGTGCCTGGAGTGGACAGGCTAGTATGAACACTGAAGCTTTCTTT	CAWSGQASMNTEAFF
-	many	TRBV20-1	TRBJ1-1	TGCAGTGCTAGAGTCTATACCGGGACGGAGGAAGCTTTCTTT	CSARVYTGTEEAFF
-	few	TRBV18	TRBJ1-1	TGTGCCAGCTCACCCTACAGGGCCATCGACGGGGCGGGCACTGAAGCTTTCTTT	CASSPYRAIDGAGTEAFF
TRBD1	many	TRBV5-6	TRBJ1-5	TGTGCCAGCAGCACCCGGACAGGAGCCAATCAGCCCCAGCATTTT	CASSTRTGANQPQHF
-	many	TRBV15	TRBJ1-2	TGTGCCACCAGCAGAGGAATGGGAAGCAACGGCTACACCTTC	CATSRGMGSNGYTF
TRBD2	many	TRBV7-2	TRBJ2-3	TGTGCCAGCAGCTTCGAGCGGGGGACAGATACGCAGTATTTT	CASSFERGTDTQYF
TRBD1	many	TRBV20-1	TRBJ1-5	TGCAGTGCTAGAGATCTTACGAACAGGGGGCGCGAACCTAATCAGCCCCAGCATTTT	CSARDLTNRGREPNQPQHF
-	-	TRBV30	TRBJ1-2	TGTGCCTGGACGCCGGCAGGCTATGGCTACACCTTC	CAWTPAGYGYTF
-	-	TRBV20-1	TRBJ2-2	TGCAGTGCTCGACGGACCCCAGGCGGGGAGCTGTTTTTT	CSARRTPGGELFF
-	few	TRBV27	TRBJ1-3	TGTGCCAGCTCCTCCCCTCTAGGAAACACCATATATTTT	CASSSPLGNTIYF
TRBD2	few	TRBV24-1	TRBJ2-5	TGTGCCACCAGTGATTCTGCTTCAACTAGCGGGGGGTACCAAGAGACCCAGTACTTC	CATSDSASTSGGYQETQYF
TRBD1	many	TRBV12-3/TRBV12-4	TRBJ1-1	TGTGCCAGCAGACCCGTAACAGGGGAGCACGGAGCTTTCTTT	CASRPVTGEHGAFF